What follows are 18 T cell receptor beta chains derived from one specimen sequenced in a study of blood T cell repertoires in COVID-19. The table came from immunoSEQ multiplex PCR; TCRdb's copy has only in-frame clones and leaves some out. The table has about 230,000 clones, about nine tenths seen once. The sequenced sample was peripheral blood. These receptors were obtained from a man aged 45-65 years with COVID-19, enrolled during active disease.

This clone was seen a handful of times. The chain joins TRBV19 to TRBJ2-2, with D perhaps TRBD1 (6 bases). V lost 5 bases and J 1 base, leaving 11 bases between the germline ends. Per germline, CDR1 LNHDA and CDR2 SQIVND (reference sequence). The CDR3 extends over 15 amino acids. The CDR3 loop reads CASSFTRGNTGELFF. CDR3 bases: TGTGCCAGTAGTTTTACCAGGGGGAACACCGGGGAGCTGTTTTTT. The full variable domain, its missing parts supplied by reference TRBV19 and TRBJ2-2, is DGGITQSPKYLFRKEGQNVTLSCEQNLNHDAMYWYRQDPGQGLRLIYYSQIVNDFQKGDIAEGYSVSREKKESFPLTVTSAQKNPTAFYLCASSFTRGNTGELFFGEGSRLTVL.

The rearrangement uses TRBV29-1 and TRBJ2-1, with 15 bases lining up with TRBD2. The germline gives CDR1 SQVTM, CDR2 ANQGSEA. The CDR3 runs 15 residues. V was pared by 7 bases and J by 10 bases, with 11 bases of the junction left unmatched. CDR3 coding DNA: TGCAGCGCCCCGGGACTAGCGGGAGGTCAGCGGGAGCAGTTCTTC. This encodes CSAPGLAGGQREQFF.

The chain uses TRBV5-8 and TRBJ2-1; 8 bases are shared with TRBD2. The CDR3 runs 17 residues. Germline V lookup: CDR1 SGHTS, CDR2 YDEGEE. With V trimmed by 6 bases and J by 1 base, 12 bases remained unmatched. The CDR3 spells CASTFLRGGSSYNEQFF. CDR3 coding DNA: TGTGCCAGCACCTTCCTACGGGGGGGCAGTTCCTACAATGAGCAGTTCTTC.

This CDR3 reads CASSLRTSGEGELFF. The CDR3 region has the DNA TGTGCCAGTAGCCTACGGACTAGCGGGGAAGGGGAGCTGTTTTTT. The rearrangement links TRBV19 to TRBJ2-2, with 12 bases matching TRBD2. The CDR3 covers 15 residues. CDR1 is LNHDA and CDR2 is SQIVND in the germline V gene (reference sequence). After removal of 6 bases from V and 8 bases from J, the junction contained 7 bases not matched to a gene.

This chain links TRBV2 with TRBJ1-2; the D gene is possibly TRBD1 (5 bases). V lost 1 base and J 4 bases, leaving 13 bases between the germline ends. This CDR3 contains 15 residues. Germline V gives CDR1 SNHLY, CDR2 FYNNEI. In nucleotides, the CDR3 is TGTGCCAGCAGTGAAGAGGTGAGGCAGGGCTATGGCTACACCTTC. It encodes CASSEEVRQGYGYTF.

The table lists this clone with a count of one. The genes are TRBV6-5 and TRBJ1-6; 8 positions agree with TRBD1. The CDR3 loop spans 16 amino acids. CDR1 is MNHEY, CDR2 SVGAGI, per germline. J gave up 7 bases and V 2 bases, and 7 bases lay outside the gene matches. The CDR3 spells CASSYGPGQANSPLHF. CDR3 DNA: TGTGCCAGCAGTTACGGTCCGGGACAGGCAAATTCACCCCTCCACTTT.

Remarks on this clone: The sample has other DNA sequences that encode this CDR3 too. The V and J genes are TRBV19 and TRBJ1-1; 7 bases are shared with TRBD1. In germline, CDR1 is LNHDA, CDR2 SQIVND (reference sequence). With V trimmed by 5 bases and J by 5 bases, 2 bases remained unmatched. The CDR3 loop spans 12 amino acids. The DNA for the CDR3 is TGTGCCAGTAGTGCAGGGGGGACTGAAGCTTTCTTT. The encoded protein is CASSAGGTEAFF.

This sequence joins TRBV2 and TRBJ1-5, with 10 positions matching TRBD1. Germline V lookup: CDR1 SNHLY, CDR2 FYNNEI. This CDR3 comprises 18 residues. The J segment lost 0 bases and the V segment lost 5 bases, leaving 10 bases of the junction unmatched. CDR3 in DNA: TGTGCCAGCAGTATAGACAGGGGGCGCGATTATAGCAATCAGCCCCAGCATTTT. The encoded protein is CASSIDRGRDYSNQPQHF.

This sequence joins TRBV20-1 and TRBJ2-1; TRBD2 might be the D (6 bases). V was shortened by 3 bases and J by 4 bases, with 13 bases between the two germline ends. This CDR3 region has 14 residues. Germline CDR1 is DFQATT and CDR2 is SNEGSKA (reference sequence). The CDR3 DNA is TGCAGTGCTAGTTTGCGGGGCCGGTACAATGAGCAGTTCTTC. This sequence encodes CSASLRGRYNEQFF.

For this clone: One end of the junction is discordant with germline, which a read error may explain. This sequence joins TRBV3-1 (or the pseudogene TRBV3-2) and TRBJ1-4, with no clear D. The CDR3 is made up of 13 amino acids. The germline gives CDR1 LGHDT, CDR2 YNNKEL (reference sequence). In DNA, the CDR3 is TGTGCCAGTAGCCCTTTTACGGGGGAAAAACTGTTTTTT. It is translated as CASSPFTGEKLFF.

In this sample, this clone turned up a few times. The CDR3, as DNA: TGTGCCAGCAGCTTTGGACAGGGGGATCAGCCCCAGCATTTT. It codes for CASSFGQGDQPQHF. This chain links TRBV7-9 with TRBJ1-5, with 10 positions matching TRBD1. CDR1 and CDR2 (germline): SEHNR, FQNEAQ (reference sequence). V lost 3 bases to trimming and J lost 5 bases; unmatched junction nucleotides: 1. The CDR3 contains 14 residues. The full variable domain, with the rest looked up from reference TRBV7-9 and TRBJ1-5, is DTGVSQNPRHKITKRGQNVTFRCDPISEHNRLYWYRQTLGQGPEFLTYFQNEAQLEKSRLLSDRFSAERPKGSFSTLEIQRTEQGDSAMYLCASSFGQGDQPQHFGDGTRLSIL.

Written as DNA, the CDR3 is TGTGCCAGCAGTGAAGGACAGGACACTGAAGCTTTCTTT. This encodes CASSEGQDTEAFF. The chain uses TRBV6-1 and TRBJ1-1; TRBD1 might be the D (6 bases). This CDR3 has 13 amino acids. Trimming cost V 1 base and J 3 bases, with 6 bases left between them. Germline V gene sequence: CDR1 MNHNS, CDR2 SASEGT.

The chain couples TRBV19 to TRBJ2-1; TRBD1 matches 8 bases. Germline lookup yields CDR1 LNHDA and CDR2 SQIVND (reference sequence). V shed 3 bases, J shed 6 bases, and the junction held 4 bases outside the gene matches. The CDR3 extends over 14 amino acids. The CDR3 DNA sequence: TGTGCCAGTAGTATTCAGGGGGCGGTCAATGAGCAGTTCTTC. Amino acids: CASSIQGAVNEQFF.

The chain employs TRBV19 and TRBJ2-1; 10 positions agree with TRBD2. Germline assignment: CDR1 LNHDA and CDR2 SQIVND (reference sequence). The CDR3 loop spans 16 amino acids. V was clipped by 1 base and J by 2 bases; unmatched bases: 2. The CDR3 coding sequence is TGTGCCAGTAGTATAGGTAGCGGGAGGACCTACAATGAGCAGTTCTTC. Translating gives CASSIGSGRTYNEQFF.

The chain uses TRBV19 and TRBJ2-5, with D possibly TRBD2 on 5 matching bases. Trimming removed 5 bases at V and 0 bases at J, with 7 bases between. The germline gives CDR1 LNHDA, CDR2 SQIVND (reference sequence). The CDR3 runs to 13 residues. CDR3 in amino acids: CASSYSDQETQYF. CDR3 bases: TGTGCCAGTAGTTATAGCGACCAAGAGACCCAGTACTTC.

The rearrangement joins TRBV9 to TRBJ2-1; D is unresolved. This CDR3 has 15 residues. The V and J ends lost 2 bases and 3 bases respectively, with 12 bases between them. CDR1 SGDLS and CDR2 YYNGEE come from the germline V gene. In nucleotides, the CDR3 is TGTGCCAGCAGCGTCTCCCTAGGAAACTACAATGAGCAGTTCTTC. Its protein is CASSVSLGNYNEQFF.

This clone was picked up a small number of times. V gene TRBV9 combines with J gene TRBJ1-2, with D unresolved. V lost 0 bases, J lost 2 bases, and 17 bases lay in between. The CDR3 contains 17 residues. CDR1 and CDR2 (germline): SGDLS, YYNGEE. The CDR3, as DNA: TGTGCCAGCAGCGTAGTTCTTATGACTAATCCCAACTATGGCTACACCTTC. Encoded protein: CASSVVLMTNPNYGYTF.

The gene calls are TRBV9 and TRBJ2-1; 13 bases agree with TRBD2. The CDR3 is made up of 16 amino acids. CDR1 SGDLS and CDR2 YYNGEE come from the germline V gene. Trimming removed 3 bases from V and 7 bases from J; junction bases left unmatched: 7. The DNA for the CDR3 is TGTGCCAGCAGCGCCGAACTAGCGGGGGGGTTAAATGAGCAGTTCTTC. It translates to CASSAELAGGLNEQFF. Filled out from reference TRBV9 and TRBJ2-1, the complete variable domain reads DSGVTQTPKHLITATGQRVTLRCSPRSGDLSVYWYQQSLDQGLQFLIQYYNGEERAKGNILERFSAQQFPDLHSELNLSSLELGDSALYFCASSAELAGGLNEQFFGPGTRLTVL.